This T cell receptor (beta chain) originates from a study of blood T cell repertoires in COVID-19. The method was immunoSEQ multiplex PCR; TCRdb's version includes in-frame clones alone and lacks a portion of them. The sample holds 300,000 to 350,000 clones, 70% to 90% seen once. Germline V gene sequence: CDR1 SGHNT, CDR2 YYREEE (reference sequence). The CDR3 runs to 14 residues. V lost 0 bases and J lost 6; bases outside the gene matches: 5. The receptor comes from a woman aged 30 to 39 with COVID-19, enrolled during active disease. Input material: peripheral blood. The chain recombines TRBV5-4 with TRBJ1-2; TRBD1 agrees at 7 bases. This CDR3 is CASSLGEGAHGYTF. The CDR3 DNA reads TGTGCCAGCAGCTTGGGTGAGGGGGCGCATGGCTACACCTTC.